The TCR beta chain described here comes from a study of graft-versus-host responses after intestinal transplantation. On the study more broadly: Once they had received anti-thymocyte globulin induction, all recipients took tacrolimus and steroids for approximately three years.

TCRdb's copy holds only in-frame clones and misses some; the assay was immunoSEQ multiplex PCR. This sample has around 55,000 clones, with roughly 90% found just once. This clone has a handful of counts. No antigen is known for it. Study-wide findings and caveats: Marrow from the recipient contained GvH clones, some of which had appeared first in ileum or blood.

The CDR3 runs to 20 residues. Germline CDR1 MDHEN, CDR2 SYDVKM. The V segment lost 3 bases and the J segment 3 bases; nucleotides outside the gene matches: 20. Sequenced here: unstimulated CD4+ T cells sorted from spleen or lymph node cells, sampled before transplant. The chain combines TRBV28 with TRBJ2-3; 8 nucleotides agree with TRBD1. This receptor was identified in a human donor who was the organ donor for an intestinal transplant. CDR3 coding DNA: TGTGCCAGCAGTTTGGGAAGAAGTTTTCGGACAGGGATGGGGACAGATACGCAGTATTTT. Amino acids: CASSLGRSFRTGMGTDTQYF. The full variable domain, completed using reference TRBV28 and TRBJ2-3, is DVKVTQSSRYLVKRTGEKVFLECVQDMDHENMFWYRQDPGLGLRLIYFSYDVKMKEKGDIPEGYSVSREKKERFSLILESASTNQTSMYLCASSLGRSFRTGMGTDTQYFGPGTRLTVL.